This TCR beta chain was identified in a study of CD8 T cells in Susac syndrome. Study-wide findings and caveats: The study conceded that its TCR sequencing and HLA analysis involved relatively few individuals.

After extraction with the RNeasy kit, 0.5 to 1 ug of the RNA was reverse transcribed using random hexamers. TCRdb re-analysed the immunoSEQ multiplex PCR reads in MiXCR, keeping a single row per CDR3 protein. The table has 70,000 or so distinct CDR3 sequences, around 96% seen once. CDR3 length equals 12 residues. Germline V gene data show CDR1 as SQVTM and CDR2 as ANQGSEA. V was pared by 7 bases and J by 5 bases, with 13 bases between. In the case of this clonotype: Its antigen is as yet unknown.

This clonotype was sampled from a human donor with multiple sclerosis. This rearrangement joins TRBV29-1 to TRBJ2-3; D ambiguous. Sample: CD8+ T cells from PBMCs. The DNA for the CDR3 is TGCAGCGATTTAGCTTCCCGAGATACGCAGTATTTT. It specifies CSDLASRDTQYF.